This T cell receptor beta chain was sequenced in a study of blood T cells in healthy people across ages (dated by TCRdb to about 2015). Looking at the study overall: In model experiments, roughly one uniquely barcoded TCR beta cDNA molecule per two T cells was captured by template switching. Age-related changes in TCR beta repertoire diversity were measured in the study by deep sequencing normalized with unique cDNA molecular identifiers. The study analyzed two additional independent replicas of 1 million unique cDNA reads from the same blood draw for two donors, one aged 18 to 29 and one aged 80 or older. The donors were divided into four age groups: young (average around 15 years), middle-aged (about 40), aged (under 70) and long-lived (82). What the research found in general, with its limitations: The percentage of naive T cells measured by flow cytometry correlated strongly with observed TCR beta diversity. Total diversity estimates from one million sequenced T cells were considered lower bounds and underestimates. Compared with the aged group, more naive CD4+ T cells, fewer expanded clones and increased TCR diversity were shown by the long-lived group, suggesting age selection. Because profiling used bulk unsorted PBMCs, naive and antigen-experienced compartments could not be compared conclusively. Because the CMV infection status of the donors was unknown, age-related changes in expanded clonotypes may potentially have been confounded. Observed TCR beta diversity per million T cells fell roughly linearly with age, and a significant reduction was already apparent by age roughly 40.

This clonotype has a handful of counts. Which antigen it targets is not known. Per-base qualities were not stored, and no clone one base away is much larger. The library was obtained by 5' RACE. Sequencing relied on an Illumina HiSeq 2500. A second PCR of roughly 6 to 11 cycles was performed with a sample-barcoded 5' primer and a J-beta primer mix. A template-switch 5' adaptor carrying 12 random nucleotides introduced a unique molecular identifier onto each TCR beta cDNA molecule. Each sample yielded at least 3 million CDR3-containing paired-end reads. First-strand cDNA synthesis was performed from all RNA using the Mint cDNA synthesis kit, with priming by a TRBC-specific oligonucleotide. Following uracil-DNA glycosylase treatment, all cDNA underwent a first 18-cycle PCR with the universal primers M1SS and BC2_uni_R. As for the authors' bioinformatics: For normalization, 1 million high-quality reads, each with a distinct molecular identifier, were randomly selected from each sample. Reads sharing molecular identifiers were discarded rather than binned into consensus sequences. CDR3 identification, clonotype clustering and error correction used MiTCR with a Q25 quality threshold and the strictest error-elimination algorithm. A nonparametric unseen species model with Euler transformation was used to estimate a lower bound on total TCR beta diversity. The public reads were reanalyzed by TCRdb: fastp trimming at Q25, MiXCR alignment, in-frame beta chains only. Each CDR3 protein gets just one entry, which takes the most common genes and DNA from the rows behind it. The V and J calls were not made by the authors but by TCRdb's processing. The sample profile shows around 990,000 distinct CDR3 sequences; 20% to 25% of them were found once. The ten largest clones add up to approximately 0.79% of the sample.

Donors were a few dozen systemically healthy Caucasian individuals from Russia aged roughly 6 to 95 years. Each donor gave approximately 9.3 milliliters of peripheral blood, collected into EDTA-treated Vacutainer tubes. Ficoll-Paque density-gradient centrifugation was used to isolate PBMCs, with at least 6 million obtained per sample. Trizol reagent was used to extract total RNA from the PBMCs, yielding at least 6 micrograms per sample. For every donor, an aliquot of PBMCs went through flow cytometry to measure the percentages of naive CD45RAhigh/CD27high T cells. Trimming accounts for 6 bases at V and 3 bases at J, while the number of junction bases matched to no gene is 6. The CDR3 has 15 amino acids, counting the end cysteine and phenylalanine. Kept here is only the CDR3 DNA, which spans 45 bases and is read in frame from base 1. These data were also reused for a study on T cells of mothers and their children. The second paper states: The donors were nine systemically healthy Caucasian individuals, made up of three mothers and their six children. cDNA synthesis consumed the entire amount of extracted RNA, loaded at roughly 1.5 ug RNA in each 15 ul reaction. Sample barcodes and 2-4 random nucleotides were added via the M1S primer in the second PCR. Over 8.5 million TCR beta CDR3 reads came from each mother, compared with approximately 3 million reads from each child. Thymic selection shapes the output of TCR recombination in a similar way in related and unrelated pairs, and inherited differences have a minor effect. Normalized repertoire overlap in related mother-child pairs was always slightly higher than in unrelated mother-child pairs, but the difference was never significant. No persistent microchimeric T cell clones were detected, at a sensitivity of around 97 clones per million clonotypes. To look for features that set related mother-child pairs apart from unrelated individuals, the researchers ran deep NGS to compare the TCR beta repertoires of mothers and children. Mothers averaged about 37 +/- 4 years of age and children averaged around 10 +/- 4 years. Libraries were sequenced on Illumina HiSeq 2000 with 100+100 nt paired-end reads after adapter ligation with NEBNext reagents. To avoid cross-contamination, the mother libraries and the child libraries were prepared a month apart and sequenced in separate runs. Between about 500,000 and 2,300,000 distinct TCR beta clonotypes were identified per donor. Naive TCR beta clonotypes were estimated from low-frequency clonotypes matched to each donor's FACS-determined naive share, without sorting.

Sequenced sample: blood. The V and J segments used are TRBV12-3 or TRBV12-4 and TRBJ2-5, and 11 bases in between align with TRBD1. The source of this sequence is a girl aged 2-9 years in good health. The CDR3 protein sequence reads: CASSAGTGGKETQYF. The DNA is as follows: TGTGCCAGCAGCGCCGGGACAGGGGGGAAAGAGACCCAGTACTTC.